Below are 29 T cell receptor beta chains sequenced from a single sample in a study of shared clonotypes between healthy human individuals. CD45RO-negative CD8 cells positively selected for CCR7 made up the naive population, which excluded terminally differentiated effector memory CD45RA+ cells. Generated by immunoSEQ multiplex PCR, the TCRdb table keeps only in-frame clones and is missing some. The sample has about 580,000 clones, roughly 98% seen once. Sequences were obtained from naive CD8+ T cells sorted from blood. The receptors shown here come from a man aged 25-45 years in good health.

The rearrangement uses TRBV4-1 and TRBJ2-7; 7 bases are a match to TRBD1. Germline CDR1 MGHRA, CDR2 YSYEKL. V lost 3 bases and J lost 5; bases outside the gene matches: 4. This CDR3 has 13 residues. In DNA form, the CDR3 reads TGCGCCAGCAGCCAGTCGACAGGGAACGAGCAGTACTTC. Its protein product is CASSQSTGNEQYF.

J is TRBJ2-1 and V is TRBV27, with 10 nucleotides matching TRBD1. The germline V gene has CDR1 MNHEY and CDR2 SMNVEV (reference sequence). The length of the CDR3 is 15 residues. The V and J ends lost 3 bases and 6 bases, in that order; junction bases with no gene match: 5. The CDR3 region is CASSLWTGGGNEQFF. The CDR3 bases are TGTGCCAGCAGTTTGTGGACAGGGGGTGGCAATGAGCAGTTCTTC.

The J gene is TRBJ2-7, the V gene TRBV6-5; 7 bases align to TRBD2. CDR1 MNHEY and CDR2 SVGAGI come from the germline V gene. After removal of 2 bases from V and 0 bases from J, the junction contained 1 base not matched to a gene. CDR3 length: 14 amino acids. Here the CDR3 reads CASSYTSVSYEQYF. In DNA form, the CDR3 reads TGTGCCAGCAGTTACACTAGCGTCTCCTACGAGCAGTACTTC.

This clone was picked up one time. The V call is TRBV7-2, the J call TRBJ2-1, with 11 bases fitting TRBD2. Germline V gene data show CDR1 as SGHTA and CDR2 as FQGNSA. Unmatched junction bases numbered 8, after V lost 5 bases and J lost 8 bases. This CDR3 region has 15 residues. The CDR3 DNA reads as TGTGCCAGCAGCCTAAGCCTAGCGGGAGGCGATGAGCAGTTCTTC. Translation: CASSLSLAGGDEQFF.

This clone appeared once. The same CDR3 also results from other DNA sequences found in this sample. This chain connects TRBV27 to TRBJ2-1; 12 nucleotides match TRBD2. This CDR3 is built from 14 residues. From germline, CDR1 is MNHEY and CDR2 SMNVEV (reference sequence). V lost 3 bases to trimming and J lost 7 bases; unmatched junction nucleotides: 1. CDR3 sequence reads: CASSFGTSGNEQFF. The CDR3 coding sequence is TGTGCCAGCAGTTTCGGGACTAGCGGGAATGAGCAGTTCTTC.

The rearrangement uses TRBV27 and TRBJ2-2; D gene uncertain. Germline V gives CDR1 MNHEY, CDR2 SMNVEV (reference sequence). The V gene lost 8 bases and the J gene lost 5 bases, with 12 bases spanning the gap. This CDR3 is 13 amino acids long. DNA of the CDR3: TGTGCCAGCCTCGCCTACGGGACCGGGGAGCTGTTTTTT. This translates into CASLAYGTGELFF.

The chain employs TRBV5-1 and TRBJ1-1; tentatively, D is TRBD1 (5 bases). The CDR3 is 15 residues long. Germline V gives CDR1 SGHRS, CDR2 YFSETQ. Trimming removed 4 bases from V and 3 bases from J, with 16 bases in between. CDR3 coding DNA: TGCGCCAGCAGCGTGTCGGACGGAGGGGACACTGAAGCTTTCTTT. Amino acid sequence: CASSVSDGGDTEAFF.

The rearrangement joins TRBV27 to TRBJ2-1, with a tentative D call TRBD1 (6 bases). CDR1 and CDR2 (germline): MNHEY, SMNVEV (reference sequence). V lost 11 bases to trimming and J lost 2 bases, with 13 bases between them. CDR3 length: 13 residues. CDR3 sequence reads: CAARGKTYNEQFF. CDR3 bases: TGTGCCGCCAGGGGAAAGACCTACAATGAGCAGTTCTTC.

The chain uses TRBV7-9 and TRBJ1-2, with D possibly TRBD1 on 5 matching bases. CDR1 is SEHNR and CDR2 is FQNEAQ in the germline V gene (reference sequence). Trimming removed 2 bases from V and 8 bases from J, with 21 bases in between. This CDR3 spans 16 amino acids. CDR3 protein: CASSLSPFRGGVGYTF. CDR3 coding DNA: TGTGCCAGCAGCTTAAGCCCCTTTAGGGGAGGTGTGGGCTACACCTTC.

V is TRBV27 and J is TRBJ2-7, with 16 bases fitting TRBD2. The J segment lost 6 bases and the V segment lost 5 bases, leaving 4 bases of the junction unmatched. The CDR3 has 15 amino acids. Germline CDR1 is MNHEY and CDR2 is SMNVEV (reference sequence). Here the CDR3 DNA reads TGTGCCAGCAGTCCAGGGACTAGCGGGAGGGGCGAGCAGTACTTC. It translates to CASSPGTSGRGEQYF.

This clone was picked up one time. This sequence joins TRBV6-5 and TRBJ1-2; D might be TRBD1 (6 bases). Germline CDR1 MNHEY, CDR2 SVGAGI. This CDR3 is 13 amino acids long. V was pared by 2 bases and J by 6 bases, with 10 bases between. The CDR3 protein is CASSYGKGDGYTF. DNA of the CDR3: TGTGCCAGCAGTTACGGGAAGGGGGATGGCTACACCTTC.

This chain connects TRBV4-1 to TRBJ2-7; D may be TRBD1 (5 bases). The CDR3 is made up of 17 amino acids. The ends were cut back, 2 bases at V and 0 bases at J, with 17 bases in the middle. The germline CDR1 and CDR2 sequences are MGHRA and YSYEKL. The CDR3 loop is CASSQSGPTGASYEQYF. CDR3 DNA sequence: TGCGCCAGCAGCCAATCAGGCCCTACAGGAGCCTCCTACGAGCAGTACTTC.

The chain couples TRBV5-4 to TRBJ2-5; 9 positions match TRBD2. There are 15 residues in the CDR3. CDR1 and CDR2 (germline): SGHNT, YYREEE (reference sequence). The V and J ends lost 2 bases and 4 bases, in that order; junction bases with no gene match: 6. The CDR3: CASSLAGGGPETQYF. Written as DNA, the CDR3 is TGTGCCAGCAGCTTAGCGGGAGGCGGTCCAGAGACCCAGTACTTC.

J is TRBJ2-2 and V is TRBV14, with 9 bases aligning to TRBD2. This CDR3 contains 17 residues. Germline V gene lookup returns CDR1 SGHDN and CDR2 FVKESK. The V and J ends lost 4 bases and 4 bases, in that order; junction bases with no gene match: 10. The CDR3 DNA reads TGTGCCAGCAGCCCGCAGGTGCTAGCGGGATCCACCGGGGAGCTGTTTTTT. It is translated as CASSPQVLAGSTGELFF.

The CDR3 protein is CASSQATRNTGELFF. Here the CDR3 DNA reads TGCGCCAGCAGCCAAGCGACAAGGAACACCGGGGAGCTGTTTTTT. V gene TRBV4-1 combines with J gene TRBJ2-2; D is unresolved. The V gene lost 1 base and the J gene lost 1 base, with 7 bases spanning the gap. The germline gives CDR1 MGHRA, CDR2 YSYEKL. The CDR3 spans 15 residues.

The chain joins TRBV29-1 to TRBJ2-1, with 11 bases aligning to TRBD2. V shed 3 bases and J 3 bases; nucleotides not matched to a gene: 13. This CDR3 comprises 18 residues. Germline loops: CDR1 SQVTM, CDR2 ANQGSEA. The CDR3 reads CSVEDGASGRSYYNEQFF. In DNA, the CDR3 is TGCAGCGTTGAGGACGGGGCTAGCGGGAGGAGTTACTACAATGAGCAGTTCTTC.

The V and J genes are TRBV4-3 and TRBJ2-6, with a tentative D call TRBD1 (5 bases). Between the trimmed V and J ends, which lost 7 bases and 1 base, there was a span of 8 bases. The CDR3 spans 14 residues. CDR1 LGHNA and CDR2 YSLEER come from the germline V gene. The CDR3 bases are TGCGCCAGCACCAGACAGTCTGGGGCCAACGTCCTGACTTTC. Translation: CASTRQSGANVLTF.

V gene TRBV11-3 combines with J gene TRBJ2-5; TRBD1 aligns across 9 bases. Unmatched junction bases numbered 12, after V lost 5 bases and J lost 5 bases. The CDR3 is 16 residues long. The germline gives CDR1 SGHNT, CDR2 YENEEA. The CDR3 bases are TGTGCCAGCAGCCAAAAGGATGGACAGGGGTGGGAGACCCAGTACTTC. The encoded protein is CASSQKDGQGWETQYF.

The gene calls are TRBV5-6 and TRBJ2-3; no reliable D call. V was shortened by 2 bases and J by 2 bases, with 3 bases between the two germline ends. The CDR3 loop spans 12 amino acids. The germline V gene has CDR1 SGHDT and CDR2 YYEEEE. In nucleotides, the CDR3 is TGTGCCAGCAGCTTCATCACAGATACGCAGTATTTT. It encodes CASSFITDTQYF. Using reference TRBV5-6 and TRBJ2-3 for the parts outside the CDR3, the full variable domain is DAGVTQSPTHLIKTRGQQVTLRCSPKSGHDTVSWYQQALGQGPQFIFQYYEEEERQRGNFPDRFSGHQFPNYSSELNVNALLLGDSALYLCASSFITDTQYFGPGTRLTVL.

The rearrangement links TRBV5-4 to TRBJ2-3; no reliable D call. Germline assignment: CDR1 SGHNT and CDR2 YYREEE (reference sequence). This CDR3 region has 14 residues. Trimming cost V 1 base and J 2 bases, with 8 bases left between them. In nucleotides, the CDR3 is TGTGCCAGCAGCTTGACGACGGTCACAGATACGCAGTATTTT. Translation: CASSLTTVTDTQYF.

The genes are TRBV15 and TRBJ2-2; the match to TRBD2 covers 9 bases. The CDR3 has 15 amino acids. Germline CDR1 LNHNV, CDR2 YYDKDF (reference sequence). V trimming: 4 bases; J trimming: 7 bases; junction bases outside the gene matches: 7. The CDR3 here is CATSNSGSFIGELFF. The CDR3, as DNA: TGTGCCACCAGCAATAGCGGGAGTTTCATCGGGGAGCTGTTTTTT.

The chain has TRBV27 and TRBJ2-5, with 8 positions matching TRBD1. The CDR3 extends over 16 amino acids. Germline CDR1 is MNHEY and CDR2 is SMNVEV (reference sequence). Trimming took 0 bases from V and 5 from J; bases not matched to a gene: 8. In DNA form, the CDR3 reads TGTGCCAGCAGTTTATCCACAGCCAGGGGGCGTGAGACCCAGTACTTC. Translation gives CASSLSTARGRETQYF.

The gene calls are TRBV5-1 and TRBJ2-1, with 8 bases lining up with TRBD2. This CDR3 spans 15 amino acids. Germline V gene data show CDR1 as SGHRS and CDR2 as YFSETQ. The J segment lost 9 bases and the V segment lost 0 bases, leaving 8 bases of the junction unmatched. CDR3 loop: CASSLGLASGGEQFF. CDR3 in DNA: TGCGCCAGCAGCTTGGGGTTGGCGAGCGGGGGTGAGCAGTTCTTC.

This chain connects TRBV25-1 to TRBJ2-5; D may correspond to TRBD1 or TRBD2 (5 bases each). The CDR3 extends over 15 amino acids. From germline, CDR1 is MGHDK and CDR2 SYGVNS. V lost 3 bases, J lost 2 bases, and 13 bases lay in between. The CDR3 here is CASSESGTSQETQYF. CDR3 in DNA: TGTGCCAGCAGTGAGTCCGGGACCTCACAAGAGACCCAGTACTTC.

The J gene is TRBJ2-7, the V gene TRBV28; 16 nucleotides align to TRBD2. The CDR3 spans 18 residues. V gave up 5 bases and J gave up 6 bases; unmatched junction bases: 13. CDR1 and CDR2 (germline): MDHEN, SYDVKM. The CDR3, as DNA: TGTGCCAGCAGTGCCACCGGGACTAGCGGGAGGGAGAGTAGCGAGCAGTACTTC. This translates into CASSATGTSGRESSEQYF. Combining the CDR3 with reference TRBV28 and TRBJ2-7 gives the whole variable domain DVKVTQSSRYLVKRTGEKVFLECVQDMDHENMFWYRQDPGLGLRLIYFSYDVKMKEKGDIPEGYSVSREKKERFSLILESASTNQTSMYLCASSATGTSGRESSEQYFGPGTRLTVT.

This chain joins TRBV7-2 and TRBJ2-7, with 11 bases lining up with TRBD2. The CDR3 runs 15 residues. Per germline, CDR1 SGHTA and CDR2 FQGNSA. J lost 5 bases, V lost 0 bases, and 3 bases had no gene match. For the CDR3, the DNA is TGTGCCAGCAGCTTAGCGCTAGCGGGAGGTCACGAGCAGTACTTC. Protein product: CASSLALAGGHEQYF.

The V gene is TRBV5-4, the J gene TRBJ1-4; no clear D gene. The germline gives CDR1 SGHNT, CDR2 YYREEE (reference sequence). Trimming removed 4 bases at V and 11 bases at J, with 12 bases between. There are 12 residues in the CDR3. The CDR3, as DNA: TGTGCCAGCAGCCGAGGACGGGAGAAACTGTTTTTT. Encoded protein: CASSRGREKLFF.

This chain connects TRBV19 to TRBJ1-4; 8 bases are a match to TRBD1. The CDR3 has 16 amino acids. The V gene end was trimmed by 2 bases and the J gene end by 8 bases; junction bases not matched to a gene: 10. Germline CDR1 reads LNHDA; CDR2 reads SQIVND (reference sequence). DNA for the CDR3: TGTGCCAGTAGTATATTGGACAGGGCGATTAAGGAAAAACTGTTTTTT. This gives the protein CASSILDRAIKEKLFF.

The gene calls are TRBV2 and TRBJ2-7; D unclear. Germline V gives CDR1 SNHLY, CDR2 FYNNEI. The V gene lost 6 bases and the J gene lost 3 bases, with 15 bases spanning the gap. CDR3 length equals 14 residues. Here the CDR3 reads CASRSPTNNYEQYF. DNA for the CDR3: TGTGCCAGCAGATCCCCCACCAACAACTACGAGCAGTACTTC. Full variable domain (missing parts from reference TRBV2 and TRBJ2-7): EPEVTQTPSHQVTQMGQEVILRCVPISNHLYFYWYRQILGQKVEFLVSFYNNEISEKSEIFDDQFSVERPDGSNFTLKIRSTKLEDSAMYFCASRSPTNNYEQYFGPGTRLTVT.